This T cell receptor beta chain was observed in a study of cytomegalovirus exposure and HLA in healthy donors. Concerning this clone: No antigen is known for it.

Study observations and caveats: CMV antigen specificity of three CMV-associated chains was confirmed in vitro.

Sequenced by immunoSEQ multiplex PCR; TCRdb stores in-frame clones only, minus some. Counted here are about 180,000 clones, around nine tenths occurring once; the ten biggest clones make up about 2.5%. The ends lost 3 bases at V and 6 bases at J; junction bases unmatched: 6. CDR3 length: 16 residues. Germline V gives CDR1 LNHDA, CDR2 SQIVND (reference sequence). The receptor's source is a man younger than 35 in good health and CMV-seropositive. This chain links TRBV19 with TRBJ2-2, with 11 bases lining up with TRBD2. Sequencing was carried out using PBMCs. CDR3 DNA sequence: TGTGCCAGTAGTATTAGCGGGGGGGCCGATTCCGGGGAGCTGTTTTTT. It translates to CASSISGGADSGELFF.